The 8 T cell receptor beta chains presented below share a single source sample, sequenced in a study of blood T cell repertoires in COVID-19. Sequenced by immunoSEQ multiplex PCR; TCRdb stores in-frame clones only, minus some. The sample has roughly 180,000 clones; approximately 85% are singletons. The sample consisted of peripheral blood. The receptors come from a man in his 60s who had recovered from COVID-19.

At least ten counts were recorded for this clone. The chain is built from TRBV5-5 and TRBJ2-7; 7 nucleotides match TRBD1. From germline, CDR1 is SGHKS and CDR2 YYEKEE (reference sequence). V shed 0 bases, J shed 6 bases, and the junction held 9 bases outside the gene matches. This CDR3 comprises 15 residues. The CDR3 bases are TGTGCCAGCAGCTTGGCCCCCCAGGGGGTGGCCGAGCAGTACTTC. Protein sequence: CASSLAPQGVAEQYF. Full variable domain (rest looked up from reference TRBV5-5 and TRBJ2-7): DAGVTQSPTHLIKTRGQQVTLRCSPISGHKSVSWYQQVLGQGPQFIFQYYEKEERGRGNFPDRFSARQFPNYSSELNVNALLLGDSALYLCASSLAPQGVAEQYFGPGTRLTVT.

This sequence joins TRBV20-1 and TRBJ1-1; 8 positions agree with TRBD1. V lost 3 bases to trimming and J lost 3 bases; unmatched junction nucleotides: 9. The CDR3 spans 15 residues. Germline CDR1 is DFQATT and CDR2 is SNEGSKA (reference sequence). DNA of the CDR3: TGCAGTGCTAGTTTGGCAGGGGGCTTTGACACTGAAGCTTTCTTT. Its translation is CSASLAGGFDTEAFF.

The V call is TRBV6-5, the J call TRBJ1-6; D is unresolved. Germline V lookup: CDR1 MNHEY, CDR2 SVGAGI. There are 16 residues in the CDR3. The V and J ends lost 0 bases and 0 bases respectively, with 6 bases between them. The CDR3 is CASSYSGGSYNSPLHF. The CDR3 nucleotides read TGTGCCAGCAGTTACTCAGGCGGCTCCTATAATTCACCCCTCCACTTT.

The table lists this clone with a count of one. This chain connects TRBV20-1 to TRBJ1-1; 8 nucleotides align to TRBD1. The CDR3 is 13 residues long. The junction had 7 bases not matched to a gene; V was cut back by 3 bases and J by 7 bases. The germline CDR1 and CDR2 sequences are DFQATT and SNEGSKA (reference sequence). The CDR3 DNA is TGCAGTGCTAGTCCGACAGGACAGGGTGAAGCTTTCTTT. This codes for CSASPTGQGEAFF.

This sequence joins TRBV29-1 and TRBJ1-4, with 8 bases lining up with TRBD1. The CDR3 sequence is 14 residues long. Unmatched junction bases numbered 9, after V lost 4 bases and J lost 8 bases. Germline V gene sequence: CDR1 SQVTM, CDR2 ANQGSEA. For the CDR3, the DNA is TGCAGCGTTGTCTTGGACAGGGAGGAAGAAAAACTGTTTTTT. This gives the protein CSVVLDREEEKLFF.

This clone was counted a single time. The CDR3 DNA follows: TGTGCCAGTAGAGTGACAGGGCTGAACACTGAAGCTTTCTTT. Translating gives CASRVTGLNTEAFF. The rearrangement uses TRBV19 and TRBJ1-1, with TRBD1 matching over 7 bases. Germline V gene sequence: CDR1 LNHDA, CDR2 SQIVND (reference sequence). Losses at the gene ends were 6 bases for V and 0 bases for J; bases not matched to a gene: 4. The length of the CDR3 is 14 residues. The entire variable domain, with the rest obtained from reference TRBV19 and TRBJ1-1, is as follows: DGGITQSPKYLFRKEGQNVTLSCEQNLNHDAMYWYRQDPGQGLRLIYYSQIVNDFQKGDIAEGYSVSREKKESFPLTVTSAQKNPTAFYLCASRVTGLNTEAFFGQGTRLTVV.

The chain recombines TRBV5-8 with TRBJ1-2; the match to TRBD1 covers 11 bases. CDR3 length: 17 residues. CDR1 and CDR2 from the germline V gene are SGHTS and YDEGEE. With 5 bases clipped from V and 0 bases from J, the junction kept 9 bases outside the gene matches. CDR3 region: CASSPGTGGIANYGYTF. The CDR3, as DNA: TGTGCCAGCAGTCCGGGGACAGGGGGGATAGCTAACTATGGCTACACCTTC. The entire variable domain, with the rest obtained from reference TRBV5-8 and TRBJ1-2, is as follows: EAGVTQSPTHLIKTRGQQATLRCSPISGHTSVYWYQQALGLGLQFLLWYDEGEERNRGNFPPRFSGRQFPNYSSELNVNALELEDSALYLCASSPGTGGIANYGYTFGSGTRLTVV.

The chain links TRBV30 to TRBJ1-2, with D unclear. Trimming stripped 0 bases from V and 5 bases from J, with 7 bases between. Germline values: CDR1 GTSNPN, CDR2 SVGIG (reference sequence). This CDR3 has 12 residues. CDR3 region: CAWSVVRYGYTF. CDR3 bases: TGTGCCTGGAGTGTTGTCAGATATGGCTACACCTTC.